This is a list of T cell receptor beta chains from one sample in a study of breast tumors, draining lymph nodes, adjacent tissues. From the multiplex PCR reads, TCRdb called clonotypes with MiXCR, one entry per CDR3 protein. The table has approximately 100,000 distinct CDR3 sequences, approximately 22% seen once; the top ten hold less than 1.5%. The sequencing input was axillary lymph node tissue. The receptors originated from a female donor with breast cancer. Some clones in this sample may be carry-over from other donors' samples. Both conserved end residues are part of each CDR3. The D gene is left open where the match is weak. Rows may omit the clone size; those that give it use once, few, many or a size class.

V gene: TRBV9; J gene: TRBJ1-5; D gene: .; clone size: many; CDR3 DNA: TGTGCCAGCAGCGTCGGAGGGACGGAGAATCAGCCCCAGCATTTT; CDR3 protein: CASSVGGTENQPQHF
V gene: TRBV24-1; J gene: TRBJ2-6; D gene: TRBD1; clone size: many; CDR3 DNA: TGTGCCACCGGGACAGGCTCTGGGGCCAACGTCCTGACTTTC; CDR3 protein: CATGTGSGANVLTF
V gene: TRBV7-2; J gene: TRBJ2-7; D gene: .; clone size: many; CDR3 DNA: TGTGCCAGCAGCCCAAGGTTGGCCGGGCGCGAGCAGTACTTC; CDR3 protein: CASSPRLAGREQYF
V gene: TRBV20-1; J gene: TRBJ2-3; D gene: TRBD2; clone size: many; CDR3 DNA: TGCAGTGCTAGATCAGCGGGACCCGTCCCAGATACGCAGTATTTT; CDR3 protein: CSARSAGPVPDTQYF
V gene: TRBV6-1; J gene: TRBJ2-1; D gene: TRBD1; clone size: many; CDR3 DNA: TGTGCCAGCAGACCGGGACAGGGTTACAATGAGCAGTTCTTC; CDR3 protein: CASRPGQGYNEQFF
V gene: TRBV28; J gene: TRBJ2-2; D gene: TRBD2; clone size: few; CDR3 DNA: TGTGCCAGCACCTCACCTAGCGGGAATACCGGGGAGCTGTTTTTT; CDR3 protein: CASTSPSGNTGELFF
V gene: TRBV4-1; J gene: TRBJ2-3; D gene: TRBD2; clone size: many; CDR3 DNA: TGCGCCAGCAGCCACCAACTAGCGGGGGATACGCAGTATTTT; CDR3 protein: CASSHQLAGDTQYF
V gene: TRBV3-1; J gene: TRBJ1-2; D gene: TRBD1; clone size: many; CDR3 DNA: TGTGCCAGCAGCCAGGGACAGGCCTCCGGCTACACCTTC; CDR3 protein: CASSQGQASGYTF
V gene: TRBV5-6; J gene: TRBJ1-2; D gene: .; clone size: many; CDR3 DNA: TGTGCCAGCAGTTGGGAAACAGGAGGGAGCTATGGCTACACCTTC; CDR3 protein: CASSWETGGSYGYTF
V gene: TRBV6-6; J gene: TRBJ1-2; D gene: .; clone size: .; CDR3 DNA: TGTACCAGCCTTCGAGGGCGGGATAGGGTTATGCGCTACACCTTC; CDR3 protein: CTSLRGRDRVMRYTF
V gene: TRBV15; J gene: TRBJ2-3; D gene: TRBD2; clone size: many; CDR3 DNA: TGTGCCACCAGCAGACACCCACGACTAGCCGACACAGATACGCAGTATTTT; CDR3 protein: CATSRHPRLADTDTQYF
V gene: TRBV9; J gene: TRBJ1-3; D gene: TRBD1; clone size: many; CDR3 DNA: TGTGCCAGCAGCCCGGGACAGCCGAGCTCTGGAAACACCATATATTTT; CDR3 protein: CASSPGQPSSGNTIYF
V gene: TRBV6-2/TRBV6-3; J gene: TRBJ2-1; D gene: TRBD2; clone size: few; CDR3 DNA: TGTGCCGGCACCTTAGCGGGGGAGCAGTTCTTC; CDR3 protein: CAGTLAGEQFF
V gene: TRBV19; J gene: TRBJ2-7; D gene: TRBD2; clone size: many; CDR3 DNA: TGTGCCAGTAGTATAGGAGAAGCCGGGACTAGCGGGAGTCTCTCCTACGAGCAGTACTTC; CDR3 protein: CASSIGEAGTSGSLSYEQYF
V gene: TRBV7-3; J gene: TRBJ2-3; D gene: .; clone size: many; CDR3 DNA: TGTGCCAGCAGCCCCGCTTTGGTAGATACGCAGTATTTT; CDR3 protein: CASSPALVDTQYF
V gene: TRBV10-2; J gene: TRBJ2-5; D gene: TRBD2; clone size: many; CDR3 DNA: TGCGCCAGCGGTTTAGGGACTAAAGAGACCCAGTACTTC; CDR3 protein: CASGLGTKETQYF
V gene: TRBV30; J gene: TRBJ1-2; D gene: .; clone size: many; CDR3 DNA: TGTGCCTGGAGGGACACCGATGGCTACACCTTC; CDR3 protein: CAWRDTDGYTF
V gene: TRBV18; J gene: TRBJ2-3; D gene: .; clone size: .; CDR3 DNA: TGTGCCAGCTCACCTACGGGCACAGATACGCAGTATTTT; CDR3 protein: CASSPTGTDTQYF
V gene: TRBV20-1; J gene: TRBJ2-3; D gene: .; clone size: many; CDR3 DNA: TGCAGTGTGAGGCAGGGACTGTCAGATACGCAGTATTTT; CDR3 protein: CSVRQGLSDTQYF
V gene: TRBV7-2; J gene: TRBJ2-1; D gene: .; clone size: .; CDR3 DNA: TGTGCCAGCAGCTTAGTCGCGAGGGATGAGCAGTTCTTC; CDR3 protein: CASSLVARDEQFF
V gene: TRBV6-6; J gene: TRBJ2-2; D gene: TRBD1; clone size: many; CDR3 DNA: TGTGCCAGCAGTTACCCTGGGACAGGGAAGTTGTACGGGGAGCTGTTTTTT; CDR3 protein: CASSYPGTGKLYGELFF
V gene: TRBV2; J gene: TRBJ2-7; D gene: TRBD2; clone size: many; CDR3 DNA: TGTGCCAGCAAAATTAGCGGGGACTCCTACGAGCAGTACTTC; CDR3 protein: CASKISGDSYEQYF
V gene: TRBV20-1; J gene: TRBJ2-2; D gene: TRBD2; clone size: many; CDR3 DNA: TGCAGTGCTAGAGGGACTAGCGGGGTCACCGGGGAGCTGTTTTTT; CDR3 protein: CSARGTSGVTGELFF
V gene: TRBV20-1; J gene: TRBJ1-5; D gene: TRBD1; clone size: many; CDR3 DNA: TGCAGTGCCAATTCAGGGGGCGCGGGTCAGCCCCAGCATTTT; CDR3 protein: CSANSGGAGQPQHF
V gene: TRBV7-9; J gene: TRBJ2-7; D gene: .; clone size: many; CDR3 DNA: TGTGCCAGCAGCTCAGGGACCTACGAGCAGTACTTC; CDR3 protein: CASSSGTYEQYF
V gene: TRBV28; J gene: TRBJ2-3; D gene: TRBD2; clone size: .; CDR3 DNA: TGTGCCAGCAGTCTCAGCGGGAGGGGAACAGATACGCAGTATTTT; CDR3 protein: CASSLSGRGTDTQYF
V gene: TRBV3-1; J gene: TRBJ2-5; D gene: .; clone size: many; CDR3 DNA: TGTGCCAGCAGCCGATGGGGGGACGAGGAGACCCAGTACTTC; CDR3 protein: CASSRWGDEETQYF
V gene: TRBV15; J gene: TRBJ1-2; D gene: .; clone size: many; CDR3 DNA: TGTGCCACCAGCAGAGATAGGGCGGGGGCTGGCTACACCTTC; CDR3 protein: CATSRDRAGAGYTF
V gene: TRBV7-9; J gene: TRBJ1-2; D gene: TRBD1; clone size: many; CDR3 DNA: TGTGCCAGCAGCCAGGGACAGAACTATGGCTACACCTTC; CDR3 protein: CASSQGQNYGYTF
V gene: TRBV11-2; J gene: TRBJ2-1; D gene: TRBD1; clone size: many; CDR3 DNA: TGTGCCAGCAGCGACCTGCAGGGGGTAGGCAATGAGCAGTTCTTC; CDR3 protein: CASSDLQGVGNEQFF
V gene: TRBV5-1; J gene: TRBJ2-1; D gene: TRBD2; clone size: many; CDR3 DNA: TGCGCCAGCAGCCCGGGACTAGCGGGGGTCTACAATGAGCAGTTCTTC; CDR3 protein: CASSPGLAGVYNEQFF
V gene: TRBV12-3/TRBV12-4; J gene: TRBJ1-3; D gene: .; clone size: many; CDR3 DNA: TGTGCCAGCAGTTCCCCTCGAAGCTCTGGAAACACCATATATTTT; CDR3 protein: CASSSPRSSGNTIYF
V gene: TRBV6-1; J gene: TRBJ1-3; D gene: .; clone size: many; CDR3 DNA: TGTGCCAGCAGTCTAACAGGGACTCCTGGAAACACCATATATTTT; CDR3 protein: CASSLTGTPGNTIYF
V gene: TRBV5-1; J gene: TRBJ1-2; D gene: .; clone size: many; CDR3 DNA: TGCGCCAGCAGTTCTCATCAGGGTTATGGCTACACCTTC; CDR3 protein: CASSSHQGYGYTF
V gene: TRBV7-9; J gene: TRBJ2-5; D gene: TRBD2; clone size: many; CDR3 DNA: TGTGCCAGCAGCCGGAGCGGGAGGGCCTTAGAGACCCAGTACTTC; CDR3 protein: CASSRSGRALETQYF
V gene: TRBV20-1; J gene: TRBJ2-5; D gene: .; clone size: many; CDR3 DNA: TGCAGTGCTAGTGAAGGGGGCGGGAGAGAGACCCAGTACTTC; CDR3 protein: CSASEGGGRETQYF
V gene: TRBV4-1; J gene: TRBJ2-1; D gene: .; clone size: many; CDR3 DNA: TGCGCCAGCAGGAGGTGGGGGGGCATGAATGAGCAGTTCTTC; CDR3 protein: CASRRWGGMNEQFF
V gene: TRBV12-3/TRBV12-4; J gene: TRBJ2-1; D gene: .; clone size: many; CDR3 DNA: TGTGCCAGCAGTTATGGGGTTTTCAATGAGCAGTTCTTC; CDR3 protein: CASSYGVFNEQFF
V gene: TRBV5-8; J gene: TRBJ1-2; D gene: TRBD1; clone size: many; CDR3 DNA: TGTGCCAGCAGTGTGACAGGGGGCGTCTATGGCTACACCTTC; CDR3 protein: CASSVTGGVYGYTF
V gene: TRBV9; J gene: TRBJ1-2; D gene: .; clone size: .; CDR3 DNA: TGTGCCAGCAGCGTAGGCCCAGGGATAAACTATGGCTACACCTTC; CDR3 protein: CASSVGPGINYGYTF
V gene: TRBV10-3; J gene: TRBJ1-6; D gene: TRBD1; clone size: .; CDR3 DNA: TGTGCCACCAGTGAGACAACAGGGGGCAGTCCACCCCTCCACTTT; CDR3 protein: CATSETTGGSPPLHF
V gene: TRBV5-6; J gene: TRBJ2-3; D gene: .; clone size: .; CDR3 DNA: TGTGCCAGCAGCTTCGGTCGGGGGCCCACAGATACGCAGTATTTT; CDR3 protein: CASSFGRGPTDTQYF
V gene: TRBV5-1; J gene: TRBJ2-7; D gene: TRBD1; clone size: many; CDR3 DNA: TGCGCCAGCAATTACGGGACAGGGGCCTACGAGCAGTACTTC; CDR3 protein: CASNYGTGAYEQYF
V gene: TRBV7-8; J gene: TRBJ1-2; D gene: .; clone size: many; CDR3 DNA: TGTGCCAGCAGCTCGGACAACTATGGCTACACCTTC; CDR3 protein: CASSSDNYGYTF
V gene: TRBV25-1; J gene: TRBJ2-7; D gene: .; clone size: many; CDR3 DNA: TGTGCCAGCAGTGGGACCAAACCATACGAGCAGTACTTC; CDR3 protein: CASSGTKPYEQYF
V gene: TRBV6-5; J gene: TRBJ1-3; D gene: TRBD1; clone size: many; CDR3 DNA: TGTGCCAGCAGTTACTATCCCGGGACAGCGGCTCTTTTT; CDR3 protein: CASSYYPGTAALF
V gene: TRBV30; J gene: TRBJ2-1; D gene: .; clone size: few; CDR3 DNA: TGTGCCTGGAGTGTTGTTGATGAGCAGTTCTTC; CDR3 protein: CAWSVVDEQFF
V gene: TRBV29-1; J gene: TRBJ2-5; D gene: TRBD2; clone size: many; CDR3 DNA: TGCAGCTCCGTGCGGGGGGGAGAGACCCAGTACTTC; CDR3 protein: CSSVRGGETQYF
V gene: TRBV2; J gene: TRBJ1-5; D gene: .; clone size: .; CDR3 DNA: TGTGCCAGCAGTGATGTGCATGCGGAGTTTAGCAATCAGCCCCAGCATTTT; CDR3 protein: CASSDVHAEFSNQPQHF
V gene: TRBV19; J gene: TRBJ1-6; D gene: .; clone size: many; CDR3 DNA: TGTGCCAGTAGTTTCTCTAACTCCTATAATTCACCCCTCCACTTT; CDR3 protein: CASSFSNSYNSPLHF
V gene: TRBV10-3; J gene: TRBJ1-3; D gene: .; clone size: many; CDR3 DNA: TGTGCCATCAGTGGTCCAGCGGGAAACACCATATATTTT; CDR3 protein: CAISGPAGNTIYF
V gene: TRBV5-8; J gene: TRBJ1-4; D gene: .; clone size: many; CDR3 DNA: TGTGCCAGCAGCCACAGGGACTATAATGAAAAACTGTTTTTT; CDR3 protein: CASSHRDYNEKLFF